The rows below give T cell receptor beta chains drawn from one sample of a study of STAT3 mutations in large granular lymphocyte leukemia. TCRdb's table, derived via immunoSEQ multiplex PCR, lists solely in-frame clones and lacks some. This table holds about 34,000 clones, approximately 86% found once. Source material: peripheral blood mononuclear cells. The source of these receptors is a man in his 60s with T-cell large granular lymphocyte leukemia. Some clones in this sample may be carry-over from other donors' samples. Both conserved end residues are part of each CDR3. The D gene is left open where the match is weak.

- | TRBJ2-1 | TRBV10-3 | CAIRENSGEQFF
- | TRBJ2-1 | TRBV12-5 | CASSTDTSSYNEQFF
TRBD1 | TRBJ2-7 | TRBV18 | CASSQGQGNEQYF
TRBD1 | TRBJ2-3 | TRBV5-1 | CASSFGQDTDTQYF
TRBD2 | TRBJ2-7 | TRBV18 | CASSPLEIGLAGSSGSYEQYF
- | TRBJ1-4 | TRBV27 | CASGRLGSEKLFF
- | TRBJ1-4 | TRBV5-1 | CASSLEQGNEKLFF
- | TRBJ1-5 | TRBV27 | CASSPDSYGPQHF
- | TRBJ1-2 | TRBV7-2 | CASAAPRTGYTF
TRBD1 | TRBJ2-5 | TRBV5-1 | CASSLSSGQAETQYF
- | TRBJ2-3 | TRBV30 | CAWTTTDTQYF
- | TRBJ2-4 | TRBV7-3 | CASSLSGGRGAKNIQYF
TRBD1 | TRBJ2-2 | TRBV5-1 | CASSLVQGAGELFF
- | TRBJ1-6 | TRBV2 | CASNVRGYNSPLHF
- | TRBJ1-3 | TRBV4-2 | CASSLGSFRDNSGNTIYF
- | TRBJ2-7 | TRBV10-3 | CAISEGGYEQYF
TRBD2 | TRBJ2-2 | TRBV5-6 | CASSPISGGVTGELFF
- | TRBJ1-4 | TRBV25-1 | CASSGGPTSTNEKLFF
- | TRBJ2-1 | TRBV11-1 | CASSLKLVGRFGQFF
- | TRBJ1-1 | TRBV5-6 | CARNEGSEGLANTEAFF
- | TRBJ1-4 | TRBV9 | CASSVLAGLNEKLFF
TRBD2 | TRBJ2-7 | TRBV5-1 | CASSLGDYRPYEQYF
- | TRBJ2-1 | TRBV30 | CAWSLGTVLNEQFF